The subject of this entry is one T cell receptor (beta chain). The antigen this receptor binds is unknown. Qualities for individual bases were not recorded, and no much larger clone is one base off. The data were taken from a study of blood T cell repertoires in COVID-19 (TCRdb year 2020). About the investigation overall: Samples from collaborators originated in the United States, Italy and Spain and spanned both the acute and convalescent phases of COVID-19. The samples were drawn from two sources: the first 160 participants of the ongoing ImmuneRACE study, and 1,200 or so subjects contributed by 6 global collaborators. HLA class I and class II types, where available, came from metadata supplied by the sample provider rather than from assay-based typing. The repertoires were made available in a free public database intended to serve as a resource for research on the immune response to SARS-CoV-2. A de-identified subject ID, COVID-19 status, age in years and sex were almost always included in the sample metadata. The prospective study material was composed of cDNA or gDNA derived from T cells, B-cell-depleted T cells, or PBMCs. The dataset comprised deeply sampled blood TCRbeta repertoires from subjects exposed to, actively infected with, or recovered from COVID-19. The study at large found these results: How much clinical and demographic metadata was included differed by source and by participant, and the metadata was provided uncurated.

V has 5 bases trimmed and J has 5 bases trimmed; junction bases matching no gene number 3. From the germline V gene, CDR1 is KGHSH and CDR2 is LQKENI. There are 13 amino acids in the CDR3, from cysteine to phenylalanine inclusive. The only DNA kept is the CDR3, 39 bases in frame from the first base. Whole blood was collected in K2EDTA tubes by collaborating institutions according to the institutions' own protocols. For TCRbeta analysis, collaborators shipped samples as frozen whole blood, isolated PBMCs, or DNA extracted from either of those sample types. The immunoSEQ Assay, a bias-controlled multiplex PCR, was used to amplify TCRbeta CDR3 regions from genomic DNA. In the authors' own workflow: The number of nucleated cells in each sample was estimated from the amplification of reference gene primers within the assay. Sequence reads were collapsed and filtered to measure the absolute abundance of every unique TCRbeta CDR3 rearrangement. Productive Simpson clonality was computed per sample as the square root of Simpson's diversity index over productive rearrangements. TCRdb holds this immuneACCESS table with in-frame rearrangements only. Some clones are missing; in checked studies, unresolved V genes explain under half, and the rest has no known cause. D and trimming come from the DNA, and the V and J calls and clone size come from that table. This sample is represented by around 80,000 clones; around three quarters of them were singletons. Roughly 5.6% of the sample is in the top ten clones.

The clonotype originates from a man between 50 and 59 years old with active or convalescent COVID-19. In this chain, TRBV18 is recombined with TRBJ1-5, and 7 bases in between align with TRBD1. The source material was peripheral blood. Here is the DNA: TGTGCCAGCTCATTCGACAGGGATCAGCCCCAGCATTTT. It translates as CASSFDRDQPQHF.